This T cell receptor beta chain derives from a study of blood T cell repertoires in COVID-19. For the study at large: From the United States, Italy and Spain came samples of acute and convalescent COVID-19. From T cells, B-cell-depleted T cells, or PBMCs came the material, which was cDNA or gDNA.

Original data processing: By means of reference gene primer amplification, nucleated cell counts were estimated. Sequenced by immunoSEQ multiplex PCR; TCRdb stores in-frame clones only, minus some. The V and J calls and clone size were taken over from that table, and D and trimming were inferred from the DNA. The table has tens of thousands of clones, about 88% seen once. Germline V gives CDR1 LGHDT, CDR2 YNNKEL (reference sequence). CDR3 length: 19 amino acids. After removal of 1 base from V and 1 base from J, the junction contained 13 bases not matched to a gene. The source of this sequence is a human donor in a cohort sampled during active COVID-19. The specimen was peripheral blood. The rearrangement links TRBV3-1 (or the pseudogene TRBV3-2) to TRBJ2-3; 8 nucleotides match TRBD2. For the CDR3, the DNA is TGTGCCAGCAGCCAAGCCCAACCCGGAGCGGGGGCCCGCACAGATACGCAGTATTTT. This sequence encodes CASSQAQPGAGARTDTQYF.